This T cell receptor (beta chain) was documented in a study of shared T cell receptors in the human thymus. TCRdb keeps only in-frame clones here, not all; method: immunoSEQ multiplex PCR. Here the sample spans hundreds of thousands of clones, more than 75% being singletons. The V end lost 8 bases, the J end lost 2 bases, and 20 bases lay between the germline ends. The V gene's germline CDR1 is SEHNR and CDR2 FQNEAQ (reference sequence). The CDR3 sequence is 16 residues long. The same data also went into a second study, on human thymus T cells. That report notes: Seemingly biased V and J gene usage marked thymic and blood repertoires.

The source is a boy younger than two with a congenital heart defect. Sequenced material: thymocytes. This sequence joins TRBV7-9 and TRBJ2-3; tentative D call: TRBD2 (6 bases). CDR3 DNA: TGTGCCAGCCTCCCGAGCCCGGGGACTCACACAGATACGCAGTATTTT. Its protein is CASLPSPGTHTDTQYF.